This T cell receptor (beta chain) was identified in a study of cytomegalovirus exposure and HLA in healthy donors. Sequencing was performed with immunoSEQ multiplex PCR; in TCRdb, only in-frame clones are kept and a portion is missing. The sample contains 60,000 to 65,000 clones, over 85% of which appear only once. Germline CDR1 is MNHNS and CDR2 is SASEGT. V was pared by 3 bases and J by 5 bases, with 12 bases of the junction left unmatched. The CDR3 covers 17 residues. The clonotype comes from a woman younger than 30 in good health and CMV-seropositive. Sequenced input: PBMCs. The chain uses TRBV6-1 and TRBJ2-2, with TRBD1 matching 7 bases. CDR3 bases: TGTGCCAGCAGTGACGTGACAGGGTGGCTGTATACCGGGGAGCTGTTTTTT. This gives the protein CASSDVTGWLYTGELFF.